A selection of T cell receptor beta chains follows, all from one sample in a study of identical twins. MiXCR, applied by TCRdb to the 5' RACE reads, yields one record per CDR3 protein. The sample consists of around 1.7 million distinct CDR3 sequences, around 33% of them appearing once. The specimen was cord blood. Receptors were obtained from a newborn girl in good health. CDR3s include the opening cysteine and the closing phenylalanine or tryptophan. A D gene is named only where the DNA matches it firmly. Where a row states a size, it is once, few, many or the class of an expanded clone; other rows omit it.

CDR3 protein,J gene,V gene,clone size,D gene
CATSDGDRGQDTQYF,TRBJ2-3,TRBV24-1,few,TRBD1
CASSLSPQGTEAFF,TRBJ1-1,TRBV28,few,NA
CSVRWGGDYEQYF,TRBJ2-7,TRBV29-1,NA,TRBD2
CATRASGTDTQYF,TRBJ2-3,TRBV24-1,few,NA
CASSEVGLGSPLHF,TRBJ1-6,TRBV2,NA,NA
CSARVPTSYGYTF,TRBJ1-2,TRBV20-1,NA,NA
CASSFASGGRRAGELFF,TRBJ2-2,TRBV5-1,NA,TRBD2
CAISERGPSTDTQYF,TRBJ2-3,TRBV10-3,NA,NA
CASRLFPGTGGETQYF,TRBJ2-5,TRBV7-2,NA,TRBD1
CASSQEKRRSSYEQYF,TRBJ2-7,TRBV4-2,few,NA